This T cell receptor beta chain appears in the sequencing data of a study of blood T cells in healthy people across ages. The second PCR ran about 7 to 12 cycles with a sample-barcoded 5' primer and J-beta primers. Every cDNA was tagged by a template-switch adaptor with 12 random nucleotides. Every sample gave at least 2.5 million paired-end reads containing CDR3. Each CDR3 protein is one row after TCRdb ran MiXCR on the 5' RACE reads. The data contain more than 1,400,000 distinct CDR3 sequences, around two fifths of them singletons. Germline V gene data show CDR1 as SNHLY and CDR2 as FYNNEI. The V segment lost 8 bases and the J segment 7 bases; nucleotides outside the gene matches: 8. The length of the CDR3 is 13 residues. About 10 milliliters of peripheral blood were drawn from each donor into EDTA-treated tubes.

This chain uses TRBV2 with TRBJ1-2; 9 nucleotides line up with TRBD1. The specimen sequenced was blood. This TCR was sampled from a woman between 18 and 30 years old in good health. The chain's CDR3 is CASCKTGGSGYTF. CDR3 in DNA: TGTGCCAGCTGTAAAACAGGGGGCTCTGGCTACACCTTC.